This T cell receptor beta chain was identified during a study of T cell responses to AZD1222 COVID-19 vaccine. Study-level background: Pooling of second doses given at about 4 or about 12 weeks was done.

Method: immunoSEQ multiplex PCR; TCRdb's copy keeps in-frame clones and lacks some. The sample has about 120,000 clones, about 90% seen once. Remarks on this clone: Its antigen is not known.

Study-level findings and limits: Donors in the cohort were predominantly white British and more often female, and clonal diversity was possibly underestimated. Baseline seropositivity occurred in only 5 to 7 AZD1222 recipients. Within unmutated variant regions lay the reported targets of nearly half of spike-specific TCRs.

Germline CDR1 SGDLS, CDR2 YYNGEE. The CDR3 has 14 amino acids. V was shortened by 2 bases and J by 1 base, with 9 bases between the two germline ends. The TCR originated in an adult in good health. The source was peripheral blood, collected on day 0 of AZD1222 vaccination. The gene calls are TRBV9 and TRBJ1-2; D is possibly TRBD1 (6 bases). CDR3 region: CASSVGTINYGYTF. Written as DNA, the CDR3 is TGTGCCAGCAGCGTCGGGACAATTAACTATGGCTACACCTTC. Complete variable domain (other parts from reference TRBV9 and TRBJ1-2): DSGVTQTPKHLITATGQRVTLRCSPRSGDLSVYWYQQSLDQGLQFLIQYYNGEERAKGNILERFSAQQFPDLHSELNLSSLELGDSALYFCASSVGTINYGYTFGSGTRLTVV.